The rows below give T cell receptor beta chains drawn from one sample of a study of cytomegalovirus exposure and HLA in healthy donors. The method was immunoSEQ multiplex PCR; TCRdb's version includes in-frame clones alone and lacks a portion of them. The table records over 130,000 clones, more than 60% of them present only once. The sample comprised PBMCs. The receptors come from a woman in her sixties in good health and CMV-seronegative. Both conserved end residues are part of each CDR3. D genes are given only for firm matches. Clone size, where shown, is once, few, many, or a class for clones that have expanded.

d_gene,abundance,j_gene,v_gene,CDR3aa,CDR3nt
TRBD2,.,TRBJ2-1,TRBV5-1,CASSLASGRYNEQFF,TGCGCCAGCAGCTTGGCTAGCGGGCGGTACAATGAGCAGTTCTTC
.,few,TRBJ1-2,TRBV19,CASSIRLKSLANYGYTF,TGTGCCAGTAGTATAAGACTGAAATCTTTAGCTAACTATGGCTACACCTTC
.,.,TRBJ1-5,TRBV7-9,CASSLSVNQPQHF,TGTGCCAGCAGCTTATCGGTCAATCAGCCCCAGCATTTT
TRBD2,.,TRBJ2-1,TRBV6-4,CASMVAGGHEQFF,TGTGCCAGCATGGTAGCGGGGGGCCATGAGCAGTTCTTC
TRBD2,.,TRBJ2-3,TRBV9,CASSVLAGGTDTQYF,TGTGCCAGCAGCGTACTAGCGGGGGGTACAGATACGCAGTATTTT
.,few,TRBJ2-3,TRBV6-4,CASSAIGLGGSDTQYF,TGTGCCAGCAGTGCGATTGGCCTGGGGGGATCAGATACGCAGTATTTT
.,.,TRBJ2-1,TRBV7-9,CSSSSPATGPLNNEQFF,TGTTCCAGCAGCTCCCCAGCAACGGGTCCCCTTAACAATGAGCAGTTCTTC
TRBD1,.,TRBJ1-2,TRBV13,CASSLGTGTGGGGYGYTF,TGTGCCAGCAGCTTAGGGACCGGGACAGGGGGCGGAGGCTATGGCTACACCTTC
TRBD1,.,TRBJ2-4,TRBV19,CASSIPFRGQEAVRNIQYF,TGTGCCAGTAGTATACCTTTCCGGGGACAGGAGGCAGTGAGAAACATTCAGTACTTC
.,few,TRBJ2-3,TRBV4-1,CASSQDSVADTQYF,TGCGCCAGCAGCCAAGATAGTGTGGCAGATACGCAGTATTTT
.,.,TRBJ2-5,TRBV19,CASSMGRKETQYF,TGTGCCAGTAGTATGGGCAGAAAAGAGACCCAGTACTTC
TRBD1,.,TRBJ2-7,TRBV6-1,CASRTGQGGREQYF,TGTGCCAGCAGAACGGGACAGGGGGGAAGAGAGCAGTACTTC
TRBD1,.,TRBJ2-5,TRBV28,CASSSTGMGRETQYF,TGTGCCAGCAGTTCGACAGGGATGGGGCGAGAGACCCAGTACTTC
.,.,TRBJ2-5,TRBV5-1,CASSFGQRTLVETQYF,TGCGCCAGCAGCTTTGGACAGCGGACATTAGTGGAGACCCAGTACTTC
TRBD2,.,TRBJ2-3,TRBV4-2,CASSQGRRESDTQYF,TGTGCCAGCAGCCAAGGGCGGCGGGAGTCAGATACGCAGTATTTT
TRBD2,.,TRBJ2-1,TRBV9,CASSGTGLVLGEQFF,TGTGCCAGCAGCGGAACCGGACTAGTGCTCGGAGAGCAGTTCTTC
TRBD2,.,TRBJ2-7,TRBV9,CASSVGVAGRGRYF,TGTGCCAGCAGCGTAGGTGTAGCGGGGCGAGGTCGGTACTTC
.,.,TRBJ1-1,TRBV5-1,CASSPTISTGPHTEAFF,TGCGCCAGCAGCCCCACGATTTCGACAGGCCCTCACACTGAAGCTTTCTTT
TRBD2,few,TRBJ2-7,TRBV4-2,CASSQGFTSGSEQYF,TGTGCCAGCAGCCAAGGGTTTACTAGCGGGAGCGAGCAGTACTTC
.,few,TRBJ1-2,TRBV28,CASSSPSGAPGYTF,TGTGCCAGCAGTTCACCTTCAGGGGCACCGGGCTACACCTTC
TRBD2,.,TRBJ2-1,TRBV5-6,CASSPTPGGTNEQFF,TGTGCCAGCAGCCCTACTCCGGGGGGTACCAATGAGCAGTTCTTC
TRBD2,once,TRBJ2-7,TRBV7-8,CASSPVRGRYEQYF,TGTGCCAGCAGCCCGGTGCGGGGGAGGTACGAGCAGTACTTC
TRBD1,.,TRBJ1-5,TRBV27,CASSFEGASNQPQHF,TGTGCCAGCAGTTTTGAGGGGGCGAGCAATCAGCCCCAGCATTTT
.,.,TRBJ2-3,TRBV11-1,CASSLGEGTDTQYF,TGTGCCAGCAGCTTAGGAGAGGGCACAGATACGCAGTATTTT
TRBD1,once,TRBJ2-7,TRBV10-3,CATLGGIVGTGSHEQYF,TGTGCCACCCTGGGGGGAATAGTAGGGACAGGGTCCCACGAGCAGTACTTC
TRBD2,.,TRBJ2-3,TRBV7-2,CASSFTSGGTDTQYF,TGTGCCAGCAGCTTCACTAGCGGGGGTACAGATACGCAGTATTTT
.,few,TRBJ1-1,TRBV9,CASSVADNTEAFF,TGTGCCAGCAGCGTCGCAGATAACACTGAAGCTTTCTTT
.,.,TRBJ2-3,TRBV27,CASSAPLVGTDTQYF,TGTGCCAGCAGTGCCCCACTAGTGGGCACAGATACGCAGTATTTT
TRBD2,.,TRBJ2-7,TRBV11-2,CASSLSPSGGGYEQYF,TGTGCCAGCAGCCTAAGTCCGTCGGGCGGGGGCTACGAGCAGTACTTC
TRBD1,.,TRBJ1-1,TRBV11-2,CASSLPTGATEAFF,TGTGCCAGCAGCTTACCGACAGGGGCCACTGAAGCTTTCTTT
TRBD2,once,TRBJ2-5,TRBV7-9,CASSPRRGSGGFSGETQYF,TGTGCCAGCAGCCCCCGACGTGGTAGCGGGGGCTTTTCGGGAGAGACCCAGTACTTC
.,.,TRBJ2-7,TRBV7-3,CASSVSRDYEQYF,TGTGCCAGCAGCGTCTCCCGGGACTACGAGCAGTACTTC
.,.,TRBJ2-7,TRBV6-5,CASSRGYSYEQYF,TGTGCCAGCAGCCGAGGCTACTCCTACGAGCAGTACTTC
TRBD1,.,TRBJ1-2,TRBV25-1,CASSEPNRGYGYTF,TGTGCCAGCAGTGAACCTAACAGGGGCTATGGCTACACCTTC
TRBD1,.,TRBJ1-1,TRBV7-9,CASREGTGPAFF,TGTGCCAGCAGGGAGGGGACAGGCCCAGCTTTCTTT
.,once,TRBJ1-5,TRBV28,CASSQGNQPQHF,TGTGCCAGCAGTCAGGGGAATCAGCCCCAGCATTTT
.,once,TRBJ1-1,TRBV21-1,CASSIDRATEAFF,TGTGCCAGCAGCATTGACAGGGCCACTGAAGCTTTCTTT
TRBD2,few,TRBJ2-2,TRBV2,CASSRKTSGTGELFF,TGTGCCAGCAGTCGAAAGACTAGCGGCACCGGGGAGCTGTTTTTT
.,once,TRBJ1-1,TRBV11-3,CASSLVRGTEAFF,TGTGCCAGCAGCTTAGTAAGGGGAACTGAAGCTTTCTTT
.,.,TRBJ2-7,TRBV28,CASSRGASYEQYF,TGTGCCAGCAGCAGGGGAGCCTCCTACGAGCAGTACTTC
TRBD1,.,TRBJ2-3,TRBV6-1,CASSESDRSTDTQYF,TGTGCCAGCAGTGAATCGGACAGGAGCACAGATACGCAGTATTTT
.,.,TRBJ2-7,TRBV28,CASSSRSPYEQYF,TGTGCCAGCAGTTCGAGAAGCCCCTACGAGCAGTACTTC
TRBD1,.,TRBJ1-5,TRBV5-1,CASSVGTGLNQPQHF,TGCGCCAGCAGCGTGGGGACAGGGTTAAATCAGCCCCAGCATTTT
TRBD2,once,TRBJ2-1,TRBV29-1,CSVDGTSGKILKNEQFF,TGCAGCGTTGACGGGACTAGCGGGAAAATATTGAAGAATGAGCAGTTCTTC
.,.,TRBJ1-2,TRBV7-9,CASSLEGREGGYTF,TGTGCCAGCAGCTTAGAAGGCAGGGAGGGTGGCTACACCTTC
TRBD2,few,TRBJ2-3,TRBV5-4,CASSGGLAGRTDTQYF,TGTGCCAGCAGCGGGGGACTAGCGGGCCGCACAGATACGCAGTATTTT
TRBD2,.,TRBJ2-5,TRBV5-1,CASSLSGGGKTQYF,TGCGCCAGCAGCTTGTCCGGCGGGGGTAAGACCCAGTACTTC
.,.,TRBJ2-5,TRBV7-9,CASSLGTGYEETQYF,TGTGCCAGCAGCTTAGGCACAGGCTATGAGGAGACCCAGTACTTC
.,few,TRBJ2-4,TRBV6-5,CASRGESGNIQYF,TGTGCCAGCAGGGGAGAATCGGGAAACATTCAGTACTTC
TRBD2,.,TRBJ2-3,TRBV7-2,CASARTPGGPTDTQYF,TGTGCCAGCGCCCGAACGCCGGGGGGTCCCACAGATACGCAGTATTTT
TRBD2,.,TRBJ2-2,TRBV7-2,CASSGSGAGTGELFF,TGTGCCAGCAGCGGTAGCGGGGCTGGCACCGGGGAGCTGTTTTTT
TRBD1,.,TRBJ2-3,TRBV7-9,CASSPHRGQADTQYF,TGTGCCAGCAGCCCCCACAGGGGGCAGGCAGATACGCAGTATTTT
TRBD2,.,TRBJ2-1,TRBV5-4,CASSLRAGVLNEQFF,TGTGCCAGCAGCTTGCGGGCGGGAGTACTTAATGAGCAGTTCTTC
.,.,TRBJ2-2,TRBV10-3,CAILASRTGELFF,TGTGCCATCCTAGCGTCCCGAACCGGGGAGCTGTTTTTT
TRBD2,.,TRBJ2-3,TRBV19,CASRPSGVTDTQYF,TGTGCCAGTAGACCGAGCGGGGTCACAGATACGCAGTATTTT
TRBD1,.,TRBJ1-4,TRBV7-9,CSHRDRNEKLFF,TGTTCCCACCGGGACAGAAATGAAAAACTGTTTTTT
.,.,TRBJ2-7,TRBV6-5,CASSSRREQYF,TGTGCCAGCAGTTCGAGGCGGGAGCAGTACTTC
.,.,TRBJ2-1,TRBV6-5,CASSLTQYNEQFF,TGTGCCAGCAGTCTTACTCAATACAATGAGCAGTTCTTC
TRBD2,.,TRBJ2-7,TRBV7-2,CASSSASGGSSYEQYF,TGTGCCAGCAGCTCAGCTAGCGGGGGAAGCTCCTACGAGCAGTACTTC